This T cell receptor beta chain stems from a study of cytomegalovirus exposure and HLA in healthy donors. Germline CDR1 reads SEHNR; CDR2 reads FQNEAQ (reference sequence). The CDR3 has 13 amino acids. The trim removed 5 bases at V and 4 bases at J, leaving 3 bases unmatched. The study ran its PCR with 60 Vbeta and 13 Jbeta primers. Clones were sequenced by immunoSEQ multiplex PCR, and TCRdb holds only the in-frame ones, with some missing. Found here are about 120,000 clones, 77% of them singletons; the top ten hold about a tenth. The TCR sequence derives from a man in his forties in good health and CMV-seropositive. Sequencing was performed on PBMCs. This chain links TRBV7-9 with TRBJ1-2; the match to TRBD1 covers 8 bases. CDR3 sequence: CASSRTGSYGYTF. As DNA, the CDR3 is TGTGCCAGCAGCCGGACAGGGAGCTATGGCTACACCTTC. Full variable domain (missing parts from reference TRBV7-9 and TRBJ1-2): DTGVSQNPRHKITKRGQNVTFRCDPISEHNRLYWYRQTLGQGPEFLTYFQNEAQLEKSRLLSDRFSAERPKGSFSTLEIQRTEQGDSAMYLCASSRTGSYGYTFGSGTRLTVV.